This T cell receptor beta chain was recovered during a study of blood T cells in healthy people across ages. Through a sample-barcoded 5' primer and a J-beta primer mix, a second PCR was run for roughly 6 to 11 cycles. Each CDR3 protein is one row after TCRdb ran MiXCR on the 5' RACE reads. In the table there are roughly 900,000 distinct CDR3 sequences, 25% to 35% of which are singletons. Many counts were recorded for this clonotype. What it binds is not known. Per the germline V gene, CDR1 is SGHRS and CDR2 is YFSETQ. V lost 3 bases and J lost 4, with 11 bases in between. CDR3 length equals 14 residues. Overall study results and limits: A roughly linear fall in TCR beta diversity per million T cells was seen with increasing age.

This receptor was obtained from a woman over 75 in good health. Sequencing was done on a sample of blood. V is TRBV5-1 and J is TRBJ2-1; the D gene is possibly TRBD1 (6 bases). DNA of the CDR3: TGCGCCAGCAGCTACCAACAGGGTTACAATGAGCAGTTCTTC. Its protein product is CASSYQQGYNEQFF.